This section outlines one T cell receptor beta chain sequence together with its context. The antigen is undetermined. This clone may be a read error of a much larger clone one base away. This entry belongs to a study of early T cells in non-severe SARS-CoV-2 infection. Study information: Bulk RNA from unsorted whole blood was sequenced; chains were unpaired. General study results and limits: Private and CD4 specificities were missed by VDJdb matching, skewed to anti-spike CD8.

Attached unique molecular identifiers marked individual cDNA molecules. TCRdb reprocessed the 5' RACE reads with MiXCR, giving one entry per CDR3 protein. The sample holds 25,000 to 30,000 distinct CDR3 sequences, about 4.7% seen once. V lost 5 bases to trimming and J lost 3 bases, with 15 bases between them. The germline CDR1 and CDR2 sequences are SGHRS and YFSETQ. CDR3 length: 14 amino acids. The receptor's source is an adult who was a healthcare worker with PCR-confirmed SARS-CoV-2 infection or an uninfected control (not recorded which). The specimen was whole blood. The rearrangement links TRBV5-1 to TRBJ2-7; TRBD1 is a possible D gene (8 bases). This chain's CDR3 is CASRQRDRYYEQYF. In DNA form, the CDR3 reads TGCGCCAGCAGGCAGCGGGACAGGTACTACGAGCAGTACTTC.